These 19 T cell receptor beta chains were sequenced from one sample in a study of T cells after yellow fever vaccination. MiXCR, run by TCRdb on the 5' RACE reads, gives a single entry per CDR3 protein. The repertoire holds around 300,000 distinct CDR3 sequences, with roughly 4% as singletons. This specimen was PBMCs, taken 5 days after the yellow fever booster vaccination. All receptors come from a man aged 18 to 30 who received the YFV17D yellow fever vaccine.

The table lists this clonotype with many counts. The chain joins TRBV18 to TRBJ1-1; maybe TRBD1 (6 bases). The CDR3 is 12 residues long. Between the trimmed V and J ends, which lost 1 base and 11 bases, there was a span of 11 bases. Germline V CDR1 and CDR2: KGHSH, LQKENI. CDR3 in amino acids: CASSPRQGLAFF. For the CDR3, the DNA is TGTGCCAGCTCACCACGGCAGGGGTTGGCTTTCTTT. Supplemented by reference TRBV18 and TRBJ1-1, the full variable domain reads NAGVMQNPRHLVRRRGQEARLRCSPMKGHSHVYWYRQLPEEGLKFMVYLQKENIIDESGMPKERFSAEFPKEGPSILRIQQVVRGDSAAYFCASSPRQGLAFFGQGTRLTVV.

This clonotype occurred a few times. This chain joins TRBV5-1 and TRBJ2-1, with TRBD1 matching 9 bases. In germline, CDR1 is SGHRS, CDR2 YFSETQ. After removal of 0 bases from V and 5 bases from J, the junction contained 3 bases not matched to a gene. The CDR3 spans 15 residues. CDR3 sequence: CASSLGTGGHNEQFF. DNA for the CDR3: TGCGCCAGCAGCTTGGGCACAGGGGGCCACAATGAGCAGTTCTTC.

This chain's CDR3 is CASSLAGRVHGYTF. CDR3 DNA: TGTGCCAGCAGCCTGGCAGGGAGGGTTCATGGCTACACCTTC. The chain joins TRBV12-3 or TRBV12-4 to TRBJ1-2; D perhaps matches TRBD1 (5 bases). V lost 6 bases to trimming and J lost 6 bases, with 17 bases between them. CDR3 size: 14 residues.

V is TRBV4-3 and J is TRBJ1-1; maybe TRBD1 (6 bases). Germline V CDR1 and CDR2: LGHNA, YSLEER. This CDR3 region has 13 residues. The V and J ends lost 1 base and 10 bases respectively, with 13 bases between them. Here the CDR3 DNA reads TGCGCCAGCAGCCAAGGAGGACAGCGGGGAGCTTTCTTT. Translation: CASSQGGQRGAFF.

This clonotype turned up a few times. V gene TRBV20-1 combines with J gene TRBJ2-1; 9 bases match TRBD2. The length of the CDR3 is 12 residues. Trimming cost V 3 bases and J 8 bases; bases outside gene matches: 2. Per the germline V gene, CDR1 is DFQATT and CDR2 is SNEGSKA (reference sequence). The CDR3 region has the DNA TGCAGTGCTAGTGCGGGGGGGCATGAGCAGTTCTTC. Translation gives CSASAGGHEQFF.

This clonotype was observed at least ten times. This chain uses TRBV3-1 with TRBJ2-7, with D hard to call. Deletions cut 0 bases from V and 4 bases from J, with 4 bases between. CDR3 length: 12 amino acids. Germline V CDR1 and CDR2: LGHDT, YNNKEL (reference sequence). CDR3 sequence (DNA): TGTGCCAGCAGCCAAGAAGGGTACGAGCAGTACTTC. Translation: CASSQEGYEQYF.

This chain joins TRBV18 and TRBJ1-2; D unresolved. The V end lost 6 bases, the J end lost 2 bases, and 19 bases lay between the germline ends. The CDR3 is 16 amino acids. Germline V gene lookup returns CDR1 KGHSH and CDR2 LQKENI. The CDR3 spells CASSNLPGLKNYGYTF. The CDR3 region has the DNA TGTGCCAGCTCCAATCTCCCGGGCCTCAAGAACTATGGCTACACCTTC.

The CDR3 nucleotides read TGCGCCAGCAGCTCTGGGACTAGCGCCTACAATGAGCAGTTCTTC. Translation gives CASSSGTSAYNEQFF. The V call is TRBV5-1, the J call TRBJ2-1; 10 nucleotides align to TRBD2. Germline V gives CDR1 SGHRS, CDR2 YFSETQ. After removal of 3 bases from V and 2 bases from J, the junction contained 2 bases not matched to a gene. The CDR3 length is 15 residues.

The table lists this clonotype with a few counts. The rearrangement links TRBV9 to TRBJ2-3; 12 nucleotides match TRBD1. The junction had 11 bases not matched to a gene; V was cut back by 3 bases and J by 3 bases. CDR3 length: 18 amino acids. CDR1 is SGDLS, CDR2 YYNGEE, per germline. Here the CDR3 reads CASSASGTGGVLTDTQYF. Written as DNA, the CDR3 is TGTGCCAGCAGCGCCTCCGGGACAGGGGGCGTCTTGACAGATACGCAGTATTTT.

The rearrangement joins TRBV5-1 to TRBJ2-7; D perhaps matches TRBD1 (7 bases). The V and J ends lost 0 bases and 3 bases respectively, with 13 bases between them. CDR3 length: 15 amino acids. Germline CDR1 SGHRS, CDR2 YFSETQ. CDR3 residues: CASSLVAGGLYEQYF. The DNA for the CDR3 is TGCGCCAGCAGCTTGGTGGCAGGGGGACTCTACGAGCAGTACTTC. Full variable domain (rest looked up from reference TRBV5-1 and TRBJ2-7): KAGVTQTPRYLIKTRGQQVTLSCSPISGHRSVSWYQQTPGQGLQFLFEYFSETQRNKGNFPGRFSGRQFSNSRSEMNVSTLELGDSALYLCASSLVAGGLYEQYFGPGTRLTVT.

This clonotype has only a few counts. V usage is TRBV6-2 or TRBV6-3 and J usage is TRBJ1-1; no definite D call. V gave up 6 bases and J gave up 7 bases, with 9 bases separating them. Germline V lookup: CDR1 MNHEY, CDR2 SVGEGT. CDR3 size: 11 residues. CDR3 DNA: TGTGCCAGCAGCTCTGACATTGAAGCTTTCTTT. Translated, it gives CASSSDIEAFF.

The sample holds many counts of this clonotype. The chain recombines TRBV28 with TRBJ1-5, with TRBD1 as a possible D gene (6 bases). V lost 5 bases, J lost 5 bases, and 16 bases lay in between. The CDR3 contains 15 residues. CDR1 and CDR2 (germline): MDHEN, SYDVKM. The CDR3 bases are TGTGCCAGCAGTGGGGGGGGCAGGGAGGATCAGCCCCAGCATTTT. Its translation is CASSGGGREDQPQHF. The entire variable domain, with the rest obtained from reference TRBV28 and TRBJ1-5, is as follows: DVKVTQSSRYLVKRTGEKVFLECVQDMDHENMFWYRQDPGLGLRLIYFSYDVKMKEKGDIPEGYSVSREKKERFSLILESASTNQTSMYLCASSGGGREDQPQHFGDGTRLSIL.

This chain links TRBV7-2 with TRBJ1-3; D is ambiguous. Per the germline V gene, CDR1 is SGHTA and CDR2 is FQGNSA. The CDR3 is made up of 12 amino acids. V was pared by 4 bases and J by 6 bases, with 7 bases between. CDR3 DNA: TGTGCCAGCAGCTCCCGAGAAAACACCATATATTTT. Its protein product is CASSSRENTIYF.

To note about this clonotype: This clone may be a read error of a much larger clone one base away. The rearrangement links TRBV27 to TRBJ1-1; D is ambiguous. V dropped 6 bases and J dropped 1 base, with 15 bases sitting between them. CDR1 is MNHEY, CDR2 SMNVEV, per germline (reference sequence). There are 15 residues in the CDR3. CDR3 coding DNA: TGTGCCAGCAGGTATTGGGGTCCGGGGAACACTGAAGCTTTCTTT. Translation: CASRYWGPGNTEAFF.

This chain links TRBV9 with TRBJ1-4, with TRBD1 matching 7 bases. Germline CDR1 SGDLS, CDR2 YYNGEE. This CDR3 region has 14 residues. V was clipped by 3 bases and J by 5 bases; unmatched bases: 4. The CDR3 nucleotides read TGTGCCAGCAGCGCCCGCAGGGGGAATGAAAAACTGTTTTTT. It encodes CASSARRGNEKLFF.

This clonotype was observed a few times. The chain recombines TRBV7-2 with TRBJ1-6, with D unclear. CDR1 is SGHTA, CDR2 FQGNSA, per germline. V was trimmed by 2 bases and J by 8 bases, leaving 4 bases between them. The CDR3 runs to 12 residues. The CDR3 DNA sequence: TGTGCCAGCAGCTTACCCGATTCACCCCTCCACTTT. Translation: CASSLPDSPLHF.

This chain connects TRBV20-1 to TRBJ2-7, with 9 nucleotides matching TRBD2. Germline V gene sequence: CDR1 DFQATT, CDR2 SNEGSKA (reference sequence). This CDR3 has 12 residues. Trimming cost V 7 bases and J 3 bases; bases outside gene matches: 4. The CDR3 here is CSVSTSGYEQYF. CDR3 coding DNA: TGCAGTGTCTCGACTAGCGGCTACGAGCAGTACTTC.

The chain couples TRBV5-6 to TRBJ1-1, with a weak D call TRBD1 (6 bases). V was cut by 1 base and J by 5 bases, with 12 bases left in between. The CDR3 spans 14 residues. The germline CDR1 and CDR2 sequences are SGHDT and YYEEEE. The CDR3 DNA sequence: TGTGCCAGCAGCTTGTGGGGGGCTTGGACTGAAGCTTTCTTT. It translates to CASSLWGAWTEAFF.

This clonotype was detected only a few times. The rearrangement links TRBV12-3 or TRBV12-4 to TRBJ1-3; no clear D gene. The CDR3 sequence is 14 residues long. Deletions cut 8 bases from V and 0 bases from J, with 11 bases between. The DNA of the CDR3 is TGTGCCAGCCTTCGAGCGGGCTCTGGAAACACCATATATTTT. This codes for CASLRAGSGNTIYF.